Listed below are T cell receptor beta chains from one sample, sequenced in a study of chemoradiotherapy in HPV16-positive cancers. Profiling relied on immunoSEQ multiplex PCR, and the TCRdb table lists in-frame clones only, not all of them. The sample includes approximately 14,000 clones, under 80% of them seen just once. Sample collection was performed from a patient who underwent chemoradiotherapy. Receptors originate from a human donor with HPV-associated anogenital cancer. Both conserved end residues are part of each CDR3. Fields, in order: V gene, J gene, D gene, clone size, CDR3 protein, CDR3 DNA. D genes are given only for firm matches. Size is stated for part of the rows, as once, few or many counts, or as a class when the clone is expanded.

TRBV6-5	TRBJ2-3	-	-	CASSYTPAPTDTQYF	TGTGCCAGCAGTTACACCCCGGCACCCACAGATACGCAGTATTTT
TRBV5-1	TRBJ1-1	-	-	CASSFKFMNTEAFF	TGCGCCAGCAGCTTTAAGTTCATGAACACTGAAGCTTTCTTT
TRBV9	TRBJ1-1	TRBD1	-	CASSVESDRAEAFF	TGTGCCAGCAGCGTAGAATCGGACAGGGCGGAAGCTTTCTTT
TRBV6-6	TRBJ2-3	TRBD1	-	CASSYRGSDTQYF	TGTGCCAGCAGCTACAGGGGCTCAGATACGCAGTATTTT
TRBV5-4	TRBJ1-2	-	few	CASSSIMTENYGYTF	TGTGCCAGCAGCTCGATTATGACAGAAAACTATGGCTACACCTTC
TRBV6-5	TRBJ2-3	-	-	CASRNSGSPTDTQYF	TGTGCCAGCAGGAATAGCGGATCCCCCACAGATACGCAGTATTTT
TRBV19	TRBJ2-2	-	-	CASNRQNTGELFF	TGTGCCAGTAATCGGCAGAACACCGGGGAGCTGTTTTTT
TRBV7-9	TRBJ2-1	TRBD2	-	CASSPRSGGGYNEQFF	TGTGCCAGCAGCCCCCGAAGCGGGGGGGGCTACAATGAGCAGTTCTTC
TRBV4-1	TRBJ2-2	-	-	CASSQGRDPYNTGELFF	TGCGCCAGCAGCCAAGGGCGAGATCCATACAACACCGGGGAGCTGTTTTTT
TRBV6-5	TRBJ2-5	-	-	CASSSRGGRGETQYF	TGTGCCAGCAGCTCCCGAGGGGGGCGCGGCGAGACCCAGTACTTC
TRBV7-9	TRBJ2-2	-	-	CASSSLGGPGELFF	TGTGCCAGCAGCTCCCTGGGCGGCCCCGGGGAGCTGTTTTTT
TRBV11-3	TRBJ1-6	-	-	CASSLDGFEPLHF	TGTGCCAGCAGCTTAGATGGGTTTGAACCCCTCCACTTT
TRBV19	TRBJ1-1	-	-	CASSPNRPMNTEAFF	TGTGCCAGTAGTCCCAACAGGCCGATGAACACTGAAGCTTTCTTT
TRBV5-1	TRBJ2-1	TRBD1	-	CASSLSVTGTGVDEQFF	TGCGCCAGCAGCTTGAGTGTCACCGGGACAGGGGTCGATGAGCAGTTCTTC
TRBV4-3	TRBJ1-4	-	-	CASSPQGAGEKLFF	TGCGCCAGCAGCCCACAGGGAGCGGGTGAAAAACTGTTTTTT
TRBV6-5	TRBJ2-2	TRBD2	-	CASRTGRRNTGELFF	TGTGCCAGCAGGACCGGGAGGCGGAACACCGGGGAGCTGTTTTTT
TRBV19	TRBJ1-3	TRBD1	once	CASSFSGQINGNTIYF	TGTGCCAGTAGTTTTTCGGGACAGATAAACGGAAACACCATATATTTT
TRBV2	TRBJ1-5	TRBD1	-	CASRFGTGQNQPQHF	TGTGCCAGCCGGTTCGGGACAGGCCAGAATCAGCCCCAGCATTTT
TRBV13	TRBJ1-4	TRBD1	-	CASSFGTGAEKLFF	TGTGCCAGCAGCTTCGGGACAGGGGCTGAAAAACTGTTTTTT
TRBV29-1	TRBJ2-1	-	-	CSVWTGNEQFF	TGCAGCGTTTGGACGGGCAATGAGCAGTTCTTC
TRBV18	TRBJ1-1	TRBD1	-	CASSPSGQGRGSTEAFF	TGTGCCAGCTCACCATCGGGACAGGGGAGGGGGAGCACTGAAGCTTTCTTT
TRBV7-6	TRBJ2-5	TRBD2	once	CASSFLSGGPQETQYF	TGTGCCAGCAGCTTTCTTAGCGGGGGGCCACAAGAGACCCAGTACTTC
TRBV6-5	TRBJ1-1	TRBD1	once	CASNPGQHGSTEAFF	TGTGCCAGCAACCCGGGACAGCACGGGAGCACTGAAGCTTTCTTT
TRBV7-9	TRBJ1-1	-	-	CASSTANTEAFF	TGTGCCAGCAGCACAGCGAACACTGAAGCTTTCTTT
TRBV7-8	TRBJ2-2	-	once	CASSLGSTGTGELFF	TGTGCCAGCAGCTTAGGTTCGACCGGTACCGGGGAGCTGTTTTTT
TRBV29-1	TRBJ2-5	-	-	CSVDNRAEETQYF	TGCAGCGTTGATAACAGGGCCGAAGAGACCCAGTACTTC
TRBV2	TRBJ2-6	-	-	CASSGTHSGANVLTF	TGTGCCAGCAGTGGGACTCACTCTGGGGCCAACGTCCTGACTTTC